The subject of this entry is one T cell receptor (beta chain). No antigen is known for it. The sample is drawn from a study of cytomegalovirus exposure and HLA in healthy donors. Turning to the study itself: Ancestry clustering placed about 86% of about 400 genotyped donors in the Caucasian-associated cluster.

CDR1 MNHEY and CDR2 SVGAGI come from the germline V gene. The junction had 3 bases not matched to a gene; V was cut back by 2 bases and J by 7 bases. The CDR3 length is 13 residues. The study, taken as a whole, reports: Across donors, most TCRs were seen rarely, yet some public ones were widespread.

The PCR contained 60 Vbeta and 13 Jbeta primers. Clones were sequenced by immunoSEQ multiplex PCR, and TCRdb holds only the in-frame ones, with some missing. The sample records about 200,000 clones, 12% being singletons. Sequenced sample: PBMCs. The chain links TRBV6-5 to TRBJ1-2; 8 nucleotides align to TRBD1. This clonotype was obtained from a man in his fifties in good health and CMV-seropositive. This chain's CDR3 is CASSYQGAGGYTF. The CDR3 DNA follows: TGTGCCAGCAGTTACCAGGGGGCAGGTGGCTACACCTTC.